These 30 T cell receptor beta chains share one sample of origin, sequenced in a study of T cell responses to AZD1222 COVID-19 vaccine. Measured with immunoSEQ multiplex PCR; TCRdb has only the in-frame clones, and not every one. This table has approximately 120,000 clones, about nine tenths appearing once. The source was peripheral blood, collected on day 0 of AZD1222 vaccination. The receptors here all came from an adult in good health.

The chain couples TRBV28 to TRBJ2-3; the match to TRBD2 covers 7 bases. CDR3 length equals 14 residues. Trimming removed 6 bases from V and 4 bases from J; junction bases left unmatched: 7. In germline, CDR1 is MDHEN, CDR2 SYDVKM. The CDR3 nucleotides read TGTGCCAGCAGACCTAGAGCGGGATCAGATACGCAGTATTTT. Encoded protein: CASRPRAGSDTQYF.

V and J are TRBV5-1 and TRBJ2-7; 9 positions match TRBD1. CDR1 is SGHRS, CDR2 YFSETQ, per germline. J was trimmed by 3 bases and V by 3 bases; bases with no gene match: 7. This CDR3 contains 15 residues. For the CDR3, the DNA is TGCGCCAGCAGCTGGGACAGGGTCCCACTCTACGAGCAGTACTTC. Protein: CASSWDRVPLYEQYF.

This CDR3 reads CASRPGGGLAKNIQYF. CDR3 nucleotides: TGTGCCAGCAGACCAGGGGGCGGCTTAGCCAAAAACATTCAGTACTTC. V usage is TRBV5-5 and J usage is TRBJ2-4; 8 nucleotides match TRBD1. Germline V gene data show CDR1 as SGHKS and CDR2 as YYEKEE (reference sequence). The J segment lost 0 bases and the V segment lost 5 bases, leaving 7 bases of the junction unmatched. The CDR3 totals 16 residues. The entire variable domain, with the rest obtained from reference TRBV5-5 and TRBJ2-4, is as follows: DAGVTQSPTHLIKTRGQQVTLRCSPISGHKSVSWYQQVLGQGPQFIFQYYEKEERGRGNFPDRFSARQFPNYSSELNVNALLLGDSALYLCASRPGGGLAKNIQYFGAGTRLSVL.

V usage is TRBV10-3 and J usage is TRBJ2-1, with TRBD2 identical over 10 bases. This CDR3 contains 14 residues. Trimming cost V 9 bases and J 9 bases; bases outside gene matches: 11. Germline V gene lookup returns CDR1 ENHRY and CDR2 SYGVKD. The CDR3 loop reads CAIRPSGSTGEQFF. DNA for the CDR3: TGTGCCATTCGACCTAGCGGGAGTACTGGTGAGCAGTTCTTC.

This chain connects TRBV28 to TRBJ2-2; 8 bases map to TRBD1. After removal of 4 bases from V and 4 bases from J, the junction contained 11 bases not matched to a gene. The CDR3 has 17 amino acids. Germline loops: CDR1 MDHEN, CDR2 SYDVKM. CDR3 bases: TGTGCCAGCAGTTCCTCACCAGGGGGCGGTAGCACCGGGGAGCTGTTTTTT. This translates into CASSSSPGGGSTGELFF.

As DNA, the CDR3 is TGTGCCAGCAGTAACCGGGACAGGGCTAACTATGGCTACACCTTC. It encodes CASSNRDRANYGYTF. The chain employs TRBV2 and TRBJ1-2, with 9 bases aligning to TRBD1. V dropped 5 bases and J dropped 0; count of bases not matched to a gene: 4. CDR1 is SNHLY and CDR2 is FYNNEI in the germline V gene. There are 15 residues in the CDR3. Full variable domain (outside the CDR3, taken from reference TRBV2 and TRBJ1-2): EPEVTQTPSHQVTQMGQEVILRCVPISNHLYFYWYRQILGQKVEFLVSFYNNEISEKSEIFDDQFSVERPDGSNFTLKIRSTKLEDSAMYFCASSNRDRANYGYTFGSGTRLTVV.

CDR3 coding DNA: TGTGCCAGCAGCTTTAGTGGGACGACAGGGTGGGAGCAGTACTTC. Its protein is CASSFSGTTGWEQYF. This sequence joins TRBV5-6 and TRBJ2-7, with TRBD1 identical over 7 bases. Germline CDR1 reads SGHDT; CDR2 reads YYEEEE. This CDR3 spans 15 amino acids. V shed 2 bases, J shed 7 bases, and the junction held 12 bases outside the gene matches.

The chain joins TRBV7-2 to TRBJ2-1; 9 bases map to TRBD1. CDR3 length equals 15 residues. The V gene end was trimmed by 6 bases and the J gene end by 2 bases; junction bases not matched to a gene: 5. Looked up from germline, CDR1 is SGHTA and CDR2 is FQGNSA. The CDR3 protein is CASRRRDRAYNEQFF. CDR3 nucleotides: TGTGCCAGCAGACGCCGGGACAGGGCCTACAATGAGCAGTTCTTC. Drawing the rest from reference TRBV7-2 and TRBJ2-1, the complete variable domain is GAGVSQSPSNKVTEKGKDVELRCDPISGHTALYWYRQSLGQGLEFLIYFQGNSAPDKSGLPSDRFSAERTGGSVSTLTIQRTQQEDSAVYLCASRRRDRAYNEQFFGPGTRLTVL.

The chain links TRBV27 to TRBJ1-5; maybe TRBD1 (5 bases). V lost 2 bases and J lost 0, with 8 bases in between. Germline V CDR1 and CDR2: MNHEY, SMNVEV (reference sequence). There are 15 residues in the CDR3. This CDR3 is CASSLTGHSNQPQHF. The CDR3 nucleotides read TGTGCCAGCAGTTTAACAGGTCATAGCAATCAGCCCCAGCATTTT.

The V call is TRBV7-2, the J call TRBJ2-5; 8 bases fit TRBD2. V lost 2 bases and J lost 3; bases outside the gene matches: 2. Per the germline V gene, CDR1 is SGHTA and CDR2 is FQGNSA. The CDR3 spans 14 residues. CDR3 in amino acids: CASSLWTSKETQYF. In DNA form, the CDR3 reads TGTGCCAGCAGCTTATGGACTAGCAAAGAGACCCAGTACTTC.

The rearrangement uses TRBV12-3 or TRBV12-4 and TRBJ2-7; no clear D. V lost 3 bases and J 4 bases, leaving 7 bases between the germline ends. The CDR3 contains 12 residues. CDR3 DNA sequence: TGTGCCAGCAGTTTCTACGGTTACGAGCAGTACTTC. Residues: CASSFYGYEQYF.

The CDR3 nucleotides are TGTGCCAGCAGCCAGCGGGAGAACACCGGGGAGCTGTTTTTT. Its protein is CASSQRENTGELFF. V and J are TRBV7-8 and TRBJ2-2, with 7 bases fitting TRBD2. Germline V lookup: CDR1 SGHVS, CDR2 FQNEAQ. Trimming cost V 5 bases and J 1 base; bases outside gene matches: 1. There are 14 residues in the CDR3.

V usage is TRBV30 and J usage is TRBJ1-1; unclear D gene. CDR3 length equals 14 residues. V was pared by 1 base and J by 1 base, with 10 bases between. Germline CDR1 reads GTSNPN; CDR2 reads SVGIG (reference sequence). The CDR3 spells CAWSGAVGNTEAFF. DNA of the CDR3: TGTGCCTGGAGTGGCGCGGTTGGGAACACTGAAGCTTTCTTT.

The gene calls are TRBV11-2 and TRBJ1-1, with D possibly matching TRBD1 (5 bases). The CDR3 contains 17 residues. Germline V gene data show CDR1 as SGHAT and CDR2 as FQNNGV. V lost 1 base and J 1 base, leaving 16 bases between the germline ends. The CDR3 nucleotides read TGTGCCAGCAGCTTAGGTCGTTCAGGAGGGGAGAACACTGAAGCTTTCTTT. It codes for CASSLGRSGGENTEAFF.

This chain uses TRBV9 with TRBJ1-2; D is unclear. Germline V gene lookup returns CDR1 SGDLS and CDR2 YYNGEE. This CDR3 is built from 13 residues. Trimming took off 0 bases at V and 0 bases at J, with 3 bases between the two ends. This CDR3 reads CASSVVANYGYTF. CDR3 coding DNA: TGTGCCAGCAGCGTAGTAGCTAACTATGGCTACACCTTC.

This chain joins TRBV30 and TRBJ2-3; 10 nucleotides agree with TRBD2. The CDR3 extends over 14 amino acids. From germline, CDR1 is GTSNPN and CDR2 SVGIG (reference sequence). V was clipped by 1 base and J by 6 bases; unmatched bases: 4. Here the CDR3 DNA reads TGTGCCTGGAGTGCTAGCGGGAGAAGGGATACGCAGTATTTT. Amino acids: CAWSASGRRDTQYF.

This chain connects TRBV11-2 to TRBJ2-2; the match to TRBD2 covers 13 bases. V lost 0 bases to trimming and J lost 6 bases; unmatched junction nucleotides: 4. This CDR3 is built from 17 residues. The germline gives CDR1 SGHAT, CDR2 FQNNGV. CDR3 region: CASSLDRTSGRAGELFF. CDR3 in DNA: TGTGCCAGCAGCTTAGATCGCACTAGCGGGAGGGCCGGGGAGCTGTTTTTT.

The chain recombines TRBV27 with TRBJ2-2; D gene uncertain. This CDR3 has 13 amino acids. Germline V gene data show CDR1 as MNHEY and CDR2 as SMNVEV (reference sequence). V dropped 5 bases and J dropped 0 bases, with 4 bases sitting between them. The CDR3 protein is CASSPSNTGELFF. The DNA for the CDR3 is TGTGCCAGCAGTCCCTCGAACACCGGGGAGCTGTTTTTT.

The gene calls are TRBV19 and TRBJ2-3; D gene uncertain. CDR3 length: 14 residues. The germline CDR1 and CDR2 sequences are LNHDA and SQIVND (reference sequence). The V and J ends lost 6 bases and 3 bases respectively, with 13 bases between them. CDR3 residues: CASSRHGGTDTQYF. Here the CDR3 DNA reads TGTGCCAGTAGCCGACACGGTGGGACAGATACGCAGTATTTT.

Concerning this clone: This specimen includes other DNA sequences encoding the same CDR3. The rearrangement links TRBV7-8 to TRBJ1-2; a weak D match, TRBD1 (5 bases). The V and J ends lost 5 bases and 2 bases respectively, with 9 bases between them. Germline loops: CDR1 SGHVS, CDR2 FQNEAQ. The CDR3 contains 13 residues. CDR3 amino acids: CASSPDRNYGYTF. CDR3 bases: TGTGCCAGCAGCCCTGACAGAAACTATGGCTACACCTTC.

This chain links TRBV6-4 with TRBJ1-1; no firm D call. This CDR3 comprises 13 residues. V dropped 2 bases and J dropped 1 base, with 5 bases sitting between them. Germline assignment: CDR1 MRHNA and CDR2 SNTAGT. For the CDR3, the DNA is TGTGCCAGCAGTGACAGGGAGAACACTGAAGCTTTCTTT. It encodes CASSDRENTEAFF.

This clone was observed a single time. The J gene is TRBJ2-7, the V gene TRBV28; a weak D match, TRBD2 (5 bases). Germline lookup yields CDR1 MDHEN and CDR2 SYDVKM. This CDR3 is built from 12 residues. V shed 6 bases and J shed 8 bases, with 14 bases lying between them. In nucleotides, the CDR3 is TGTGCCAGCAGCCCCCCCCGGGGTAAGCAGTACTTC. This sequence encodes CASSPPRGKQYF.

This sequence joins TRBV28 and TRBJ1-1; D ambiguous. Trimming took off 6 bases at V and 0 bases at J, with 11 bases between the two ends. The CDR3 consists of 14 residues. CDR1 and CDR2 from the germline V gene are MDHEN and SYDVKM. The chain's CDR3 is CASSLPGMNTEAFF. The CDR3 nucleotides read TGTGCCAGCAGCCTCCCGGGTATGAACACTGAAGCTTTCTTT.

This chain uses TRBV10-3 with TRBJ2-7; possible D gene TRBD1, 5 bases. Germline V lookup: CDR1 ENHRY, CDR2 SYGVKD. CDR3 size: 13 residues. The V gene lost 0 bases and the J gene lost 11 bases, with 14 bases spanning the gap. The CDR3 sequence is CAISESLRQGKYF. For the CDR3, the DNA is TGTGCCATCAGTGAGTCGCTGAGGCAGGGAAAGTACTTC.

The rearrangement uses TRBV5-6 and TRBJ1-3, with a tentative D call TRBD1 (5 bases). The germline V gene has CDR1 SGHDT and CDR2 YYEEEE. The CDR3 totals 17 residues. Trimming stripped 3 bases from V and 0 bases from J, with 16 bases between. CDR3 region: CASSSGHLVGSGNTIYF. The CDR3 nucleotides are TGTGCCAGCAGCTCAGGACACCTTGTAGGCTCTGGAAACACCATATATTTT.

The V and J genes are TRBV2 and TRBJ2-3; D possibly corresponds to TRBD1 (6 bases). V dropped 4 bases and J dropped 2 bases, with 16 bases sitting between them. Germline assignment: CDR1 SNHLY and CDR2 FYNNEI. This CDR3 spans 16 amino acids. The chain's CDR3 is CASSGPGTSNTDTQYF. CDR3 in DNA: TGTGCCAGCAGTGGACCCGGGACATCAAACACAGATACGCAGTATTTT.

This rearrangement joins TRBV5-1 to TRBJ1-6, with 7 bases matching TRBD1. This CDR3 region has 13 residues. The V segment lost 4 bases and the J segment 9 bases; nucleotides outside the gene matches: 4. CDR1 and CDR2 (germline): SGHRS, YFSETQ. The CDR3 reads CASSKQGSSPLHF. In DNA, the CDR3 is TGCGCCAGCAGCAAACAGGGGAGTTCACCCCTCCACTTT.

This clone appeared once. This chain connects TRBV3-1 (or the pseudogene TRBV3-2) to TRBJ1-2; D remains ambiguous. The ends were cut back, 11 bases at V and 8 bases at J, with 21 bases in the middle. The V gene's germline CDR1 is LGHDT and CDR2 YNNKEL (reference sequence). This CDR3 spans 13 amino acids. The CDR3 spells CARHDGVWGGYTF. The CDR3, as DNA: TGTGCCCGCCACGACGGGGTATGGGGAGGCTACACCTTC.

V gene TRBV7-2 combines with J gene TRBJ2-2, with TRBD2 matching 9 bases. This CDR3 is 14 amino acids long. Germline assignment: CDR1 SGHTA and CDR2 FQGNSA. V shed 7 bases, J shed 5 bases, and the junction held 5 bases outside the gene matches. CDR3 in amino acids: CASTFTSGTGELFF. The CDR3 nucleotides are TGTGCCAGCACTTTTACTAGCGGGACCGGGGAGCTGTTTTTT.

This chain uses TRBV21-1 with TRBJ1-2; the table's D call of TRBD1 was not tested on the DNA. TRBV21-1 is tagged as a pseudogene. The CDR3 has 18 residues. The CDR3 here is CASSIPRPRTGANYGYTF. As DNA, the CDR3 is TGTGCCAGCAGCATCCCCCGCCCTCGGACAGGAGCTAACTATGGCTACACCTTC.